The 29 T cell receptor beta chains below were found in one sample sequenced in a study of blood T cell repertoires in COVID-19. Method: immunoSEQ multiplex PCR; TCRdb's copy keeps in-frame clones and lacks some. Of a few hundred thousand clones in the sample, 80% to 90% were seen once. The sample consisted of PBMCs or T cells enriched from blood (not recorded which). The receptors stem from a woman between 25 and 40 years old who had recovered from COVID-19.

This clone was observed once. This sequence joins TRBV7-2 and TRBJ2-1; TRBD1 matches at 9 bases. The CDR3 spans 15 residues. The trim removed 2 bases at V and 5 bases at J, leaving 4 bases unmatched. From germline, CDR1 is SGHTA and CDR2 FQGNSA. CDR3 DNA sequence: TGTGCCAGCAGCTTATTGGGACAGGGACACAATGAGCAGTTCTTC. Its translation is CASSLLGQGHNEQFF.

This clone has a handful of counts. This chain uses TRBV9 with TRBJ1-1; 11 bases agree with TRBD1. Trimming cost V 2 bases and J 4 bases; bases outside gene matches: 4. The CDR3 totals 15 residues. Germline V gene lookup returns CDR1 SGDLS and CDR2 YYNGEE. CDR3 bases: TGTGCCAGCAGCGTGCTGGGACAGGGGGGCACTGAAGCTTTCTTT. Translated: CASSVLGQGGTEAFF.

The chain employs TRBV9 and TRBJ2-1, with D perhaps TRBD2 (6 bases). The V end was cut by 4 bases, the J end by 8 bases, with 10 bases between. Per germline, CDR1 SGDLS and CDR2 YYNGEE. The CDR3 runs to 12 residues. The CDR3 coding sequence is TGTGCCAGCAGCCCCGCTAGCGATGAGCAGTTCTTC. Residues: CASSPASDEQFF.

This chain joins TRBV19 and TRBJ1-5, with D perhaps TRBD1 (5 bases). V was cut by 1 base and J by 5 bases, with 15 bases left in between. This CDR3 region has 16 residues. Per germline, CDR1 LNHDA and CDR2 SQIVND (reference sequence). The CDR3 here is CASSIVAGRADQPQHF. CDR3 DNA: TGTGCCAGTAGTATAGTCGCAGGGCGCGCTGATCAGCCCCAGCATTTT.

This clone was observed once. V is TRBV19 and J is TRBJ2-4; TRBD1 is a possible D gene (6 bases). The CDR3 sequence is 16 residues long. The germline CDR1 and CDR2 sequences are LNHDA and SQIVND (reference sequence). The V gene lost 3 bases and the J gene lost 5 bases, with 17 bases spanning the gap. The CDR3 is CASSIQIGGGQNIQYF. As DNA, the CDR3 is TGTGCCAGTAGTATCCAGATAGGGGGTGGCCAAAACATTCAGTACTTC.

The chain recombines TRBV18 with TRBJ1-1; TRBD1 is a possible D gene (6 bases). Per the germline V gene, CDR1 is KGHSH and CDR2 is LQKENI. This CDR3 is 16 amino acids long. V was trimmed by 4 bases and J by 4 bases, leaving 19 bases between them. In DNA, the CDR3 is TGTGCCAGCTCACGACGGGTGAGCCAGGGGATCACTGAAGCTTTCTTT. Its protein is CASSRRVSQGITEAFF.

This clone was counted only a few times. This sample also contains other DNA sequences that code for the same CDR3. V is TRBV25-1 and J is TRBJ1-4; 8 nucleotides line up with TRBD1. Losses at the gene ends were 6 bases for V and 3 bases for J; bases not matched to a gene: 0. Germline V gives CDR1 MGHDK, CDR2 SYGVNS. The CDR3 runs 13 residues. CDR3 protein: CASRQGANEKLFF. Written as DNA, the CDR3 is TGTGCCAGCAGACAGGGGGCTAATGAAAAACTGTTTTTT.

This CDR3 is CASSLSTIYEQYF. As DNA, the CDR3 is TGTGCCAGCAGTTTATCCACAATCTACGAGCAGTACTTC. The V gene is TRBV28, the J gene TRBJ2-7; D ambiguous. CDR3 length equals 13 residues. Germline-derived CDR1 and CDR2 are MDHEN and SYDVKM. Trimming shortened V by 1 base and J by 3 bases, and 7 bases separated the two germline ends.

V is TRBV6-5 and J is TRBJ2-7; 8 bases fit TRBD1. Germline trimming cut 6 bases from V and 5 bases from J; bases unmatched to any gene: 6. The length of the CDR3 is 13 residues. Germline loops: CDR1 MNHEY, CDR2 SVGAGI. The CDR3 region is CASSTDRDHEQYF. In DNA, the CDR3 is TGTGCCAGCAGCACGGACAGGGACCACGAGCAGTACTTC.

The J gene is TRBJ1-1, the V gene TRBV13; perhaps TRBD1 as D (5 bases). This CDR3 contains 13 residues. The V and J ends lost 3 bases and 8 bases respectively, with 13 bases between them. Germline lookup yields CDR1 PRHDT and CDR2 FYEKMQ (reference sequence). CDR3 nucleotides: TGTGCCAGCAGCTTTATCCAGGGCGCGGAAGCTTTCTTT. Its protein is CASSFIQGAEAFF. The variable domain in full, with the rest retrieved from reference TRBV13 and TRBJ1-1, is AAGVIQSPRHLIKEKRETATLKCYPIPRHDTVYWYQQGPGQDPQFLISFYEKMQSDKGSIPDRFSAQQFSDYHSELNMSSLELGDSALYFCASSFIQGAEAFFGQGTRLTVV.

The V call is TRBV19, the J call TRBJ2-3, with 13 nucleotides matching TRBD2. CDR3 length: 16 amino acids. CDR1 and CDR2 (germline): LNHDA, SQIVND (reference sequence). V lost 5 bases to trimming and J lost 5 bases; unmatched junction nucleotides: 7. In DNA form, the CDR3 reads TGTGCCAGTAGTTTGACTAGCGGGGGGATAAGAGATACGCAGTATTTT. It codes for CASSLTSGGIRDTQYF.

There are a few counts of this clone. The CDR3 spells CASSEVSSGIQTQYF. In DNA, the CDR3 is TGTGCCAGCAGTGAAGTTTCTAGCGGGATTCAGACCCAGTACTTC. V gene TRBV6-1 combines with J gene TRBJ2-5, with 9 positions matching TRBD2. Losses at the gene ends were 1 base for V and 6 bases for J; bases not matched to a gene: 6. CDR1 is MNHNS and CDR2 is SASEGT in the germline V gene. This CDR3 has 15 residues.

This clone was seen only once. The rearrangement joins TRBV27 to TRBJ2-3; 9 bases line up with TRBD2. V was clipped by 4 bases and J by 2 bases; unmatched bases: 10. The CDR3 loop spans 17 amino acids. Per the germline V gene, CDR1 is MNHEY and CDR2 is SMNVEV (reference sequence). The CDR3 loop is CASSSPQRGANTDTQYF. CDR3 nucleotides: TGTGCCAGCAGTTCCCCCCAGCGGGGGGCGAACACAGATACGCAGTATTTT.

The chain couples TRBV7-2 to TRBJ2-1; D gene unclear. Germline V gene lookup returns CDR1 SGHTA and CDR2 FQGNSA. The CDR3 runs to 14 residues. V lost 0 bases, J lost 7 bases, and 10 bases lay in between. The CDR3 coding sequence is TGTGCCAGCAGCTTAGCGGGCAGGTGGAATGAGCAGTTCTTC. Its translation is CASSLAGRWNEQFF.

This chain uses TRBV10-1 with TRBJ2-3; D perhaps matches TRBD2 (5 bases). The CDR3 length is 17 residues. Trimming removed 1 base from V and 2 bases from J, with 16 bases in between. Germline values: CDR1 WNHNN, CDR2 SYGVQD (reference sequence). The CDR3 nucleotides are TGCGCCAGCAGTGAGTTTTCTTCGGGAAGTAACACAGATACGCAGTATTTT. It specifies CASSEFSSGSNTDTQYF.

This chain joins TRBV3-1 (or the pseudogene TRBV3-2) and TRBJ2-1; 7 bases agree with TRBD2. CDR1 LGHDT and CDR2 YNNKEL come from the germline V gene (reference sequence). The ends lost 0 bases at V and 4 bases at J; junction bases unmatched: 3. The CDR3 loop spans 15 amino acids. CDR3 sequence reads: CASSQDGGGYNEQFF. DNA for the CDR3: TGTGCCAGCAGCCAAGATGGCGGGGGTTACAATGAGCAGTTCTTC.

Comment on this clone: The sample holds other DNA sequences that translate to the same CDR3. The V and J genes are TRBV30 and TRBJ1-5; 10 positions agree with TRBD1. The CDR3 spans 14 residues. From germline, CDR1 is GTSNPN and CDR2 SVGIG (reference sequence). V was clipped by 3 bases and J by 4 bases; unmatched bases: 3. The DNA of the CDR3 is TGTGCCTGGAGCCCGGGACAGGGGAATCAGCCCCAGCATTTT. It specifies CAWSPGQGNQPQHF.

The chain recombines TRBV28 with TRBJ2-5; 8 nucleotides match TRBD1. Per germline, CDR1 MDHEN and CDR2 SYDVKM. The junction had 16 bases not matched to a gene; V was cut back by 6 bases and J by 7 bases. The CDR3 totals 16 residues. CDR3 amino acids: CASSIYDSTGVRTQYF. CDR3 in DNA: TGTGCCAGCAGCATCTATGACTCGACAGGGGTGCGGACCCAGTACTTC. Drawing the rest from reference TRBV28 and TRBJ2-5, the complete variable domain is DVKVTQSSRYLVKRTGEKVFLECVQDMDHENMFWYRQDPGLGLRLIYFSYDVKMKEKGDIPEGYSVSREKKERFSLILESASTNQTSMYLCASSIYDSTGVRTQYFGPGTRLLVL.

V usage is TRBV16 and J usage is TRBJ1-5; D remains ambiguous. V was trimmed by 2 bases and J by 4 bases, leaving 6 bases between them. The CDR3 contains 13 residues. Germline CDR1 KGHSY, CDR2 FQNENV. CDR3 in amino acids: CASSQTVNQPQHF. The CDR3 nucleotides are TGTGCCAGCAGCCAAACGGTAAATCAGCCCCAGCATTTT.

This chain uses TRBV5-4 with TRBJ1-1; unclear D gene. Per the germline V gene, CDR1 is SGHNT and CDR2 is YYREEE (reference sequence). V was pared by 4 bases and J by 5 bases, with 12 bases between. The CDR3 is 13 amino acids. The CDR3 DNA sequence: TGTGCCAGCAGCCGTGGCGGTGGGACTGAAGCTTTCTTT. Amino acid sequence: CASSRGGGTEAFF.

This chain connects TRBV28 to TRBJ1-1, with D perhaps TRBD1 (6 bases). This CDR3 comprises 13 residues. Trimming pared 5 bases from V and 5 bases from J, leaving 12 bases between. Germline V lookup: CDR1 MDHEN, CDR2 SYDVKM. CDR3 sequence reads: CASSPGVRTEAFF. The CDR3 DNA reads as TGTGCCAGCAGTCCAGGGGTGAGAACTGAAGCTTTCTTT.

The chain recombines TRBV19 with TRBJ2-3; D remains ambiguous. Trimming took off 6 bases at V and 2 bases at J, with 6 bases between the two ends. The CDR3 covers 12 residues. Germline loops: CDR1 LNHDA, CDR2 SQIVND (reference sequence). In nucleotides, the CDR3 is TGTGCCAGTAGCCCAAACACAGATACGCAGTATTTT. Translated: CASSPNTDTQYF.

The chain links TRBV24-1 to TRBJ2-1; 7 nucleotides line up with TRBD1. The CDR3 loop spans 13 amino acids. Germline-derived CDR1 and CDR2 are KGHDR and SFDVKD. V lost 4 bases, J lost 7 bases, and 3 bases stayed unmatched. The CDR3 loop reads CATSELRGNEQFF. The CDR3 coding sequence is TGTGCCACCAGTGAACTCAGGGGGAATGAGCAGTTCTTC.

J is TRBJ2-1 and V is TRBV9, with TRBD2 identical over 7 bases. CDR3 size: 15 residues. V lost 3 bases, J lost 0 bases, and 3 bases stayed unmatched. Germline V gives CDR1 SGDLS, CDR2 YYNGEE. The CDR3 loop reads CASSGTRLSYNEQFF. The CDR3 DNA sequence: TGTGCCAGCAGCGGGACTAGACTCTCCTACAATGAGCAGTTCTTC. Filled out from reference TRBV9 and TRBJ2-1, the complete variable domain reads DSGVTQTPKHLITATGQRVTLRCSPRSGDLSVYWYQQSLDQGLQFLIQYYNGEERAKGNILERFSAQQFPDLHSELNLSSLELGDSALYFCASSGTRLSYNEQFFGPGTRLTVL.

About this clone: The sample holds other DNA sequences that translate to the same CDR3. V usage is TRBV5-1 and J usage is TRBJ2-7; 9 bases agree with TRBD1. Per germline, CDR1 SGHRS and CDR2 YFSETQ. The CDR3 totals 14 residues. J lost 2 bases, V lost 4 bases, and 4 bases had no gene match. CDR3 DNA: TGCGCCAGCAGCCCGGGACAGGGAGCCTACGAGCAGTACTTC. This sequence encodes CASSPGQGAYEQYF.

The chain has TRBV11-2 and TRBJ2-3, with D perhaps TRBD1 (5 bases). V lost 5 bases and J lost 4, with 7 bases in between. CDR3 size: 12 residues. Looked up from germline, CDR1 is SGHAT and CDR2 is FQNNGV. The CDR3 nucleotides read TGTGCCAGCAGCCTGACAGCAGATACGCAGTATTTT. Protein sequence: CASSLTADTQYF.

The genes are TRBV12-3 or TRBV12-4 and TRBJ1-2; 7 bases are a match to TRBD1. The CDR3 is made up of 11 amino acids. V was pared by 9 bases and J by 6 bases, with 4 bases of the junction left unmatched. The CDR3 here is CASEGADGYTF. The CDR3 DNA reads as TGTGCCAGTGAGGGGGCTGATGGCTACACCTTC.

The chain recombines TRBV28 with TRBJ1-2; 12 bases are shared with TRBD1. Unmatched junction bases numbered 13, after V lost 7 bases and J lost 4 bases. Germline V gene data show CDR1 as MDHEN and CDR2 as SYDVKM. This CDR3 comprises 17 residues. The CDR3 nucleotides read TGTGCCAGCATTCAAACTCCCGGGACAGGGGGCTTCTATGGCTACACCTTC. Amino acid sequence: CASIQTPGTGGFYGYTF.

The V gene is TRBV29-1, the J gene TRBJ1-1; no clear D. The V end was cut by 4 bases, the J end by 0 bases, with 9 bases between. The CDR3 is 13 residues long. Germline lookup yields CDR1 SQVTM and CDR2 ANQGSEA. The CDR3 DNA is TGCAGCGTTGCCGGCAGGATGAACACTGAAGCTTTCTTT. Translating gives CSVAGRMNTEAFF.